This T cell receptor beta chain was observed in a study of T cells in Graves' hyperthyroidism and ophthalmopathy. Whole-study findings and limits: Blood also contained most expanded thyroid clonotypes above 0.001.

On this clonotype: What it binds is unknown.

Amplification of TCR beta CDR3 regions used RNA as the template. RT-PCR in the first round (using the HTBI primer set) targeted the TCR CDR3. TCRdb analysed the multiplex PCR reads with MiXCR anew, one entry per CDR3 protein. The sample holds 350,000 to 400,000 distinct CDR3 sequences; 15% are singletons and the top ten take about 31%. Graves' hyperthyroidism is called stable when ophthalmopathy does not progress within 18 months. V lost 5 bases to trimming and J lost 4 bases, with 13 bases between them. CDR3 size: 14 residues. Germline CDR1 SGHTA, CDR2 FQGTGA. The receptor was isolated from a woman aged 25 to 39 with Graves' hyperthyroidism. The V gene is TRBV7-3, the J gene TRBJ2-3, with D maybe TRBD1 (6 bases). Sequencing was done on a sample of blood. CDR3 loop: CASSSPQGADTQYF. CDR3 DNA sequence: TGTGCCAGCAGCAGCCCACAGGGAGCAGATACGCAGTATTTT.